The rows below give T cell receptor beta chains drawn from one sample of a study of blood T cell repertoires in COVID-19. Data came from immunoSEQ multiplex PCR; TCRdb stores just in-frame clones and leaves some out. Among more than 70,000 clones listed, 82% were seen once. The sequencing sample was made of peripheral blood. Receptors were obtained from a woman in her 70s with acute or convalescent COVID-19. CDR3s include the opening cysteine and the closing phenylalanine or tryptophan. For some rows the clone size is stated as once, few or many, or as a class when expanded; others skip it.

size,V,CDR3
NA,TRBV19,CASKRTGTRSTYEKLFF
NA,TRBV4-2,CASSQEGGLGTGGGELFF
NA,TRBV19,CASRAGTGGDYGYTF
few,TRBV11-2,CASSLAASGRVYTGELFF
NA,TRBV19,CASSIRDTDSPLHF
NA,TRBV2,CASSKGQGSINEQFF
NA,TRBV19,CASSRDIEEKLFF
NA,TRBV7-2,CASSLRTGRNGGTQYF
NA,TRBV6-1,CASMGTGPGNTIYF
NA,TRBV6-5,CATEGQGSYEQYF
NA,TRBV3-1/TRBV3-2,CASSPTVGSSPLHF
NA,TRBV7-2,CASSSLAGVENEQYF
NA,TRBV4-1,CASSQENGNTEAFF
NA,TRBV19,CASSRPGRVNQPQHF
NA,TRBV10-1,CASSGRTGRTEAFF
NA,TRBV6-5,CASSYSSRVDEKLFF
NA,TRBV15,CATSRDLQGLASGNTIYF
NA,TRBV6-1,CASSESQGLVYTF
NA,TRBV4-1,CASSQDDRVYGYTF
NA,TRBV18,CASSPGGGSGMIQFF
once,TRBV7-9,CASSLVGGSNQPQHF
NA,TRBV4-2,CASSQDAGRINEQFF
NA,TRBV9,CASSSDPGKTQYF
NA,TRBV2,CASSAQGLKPYEQYF
NA,TRBV6-5,CASRRLAGGYNEQFF
NA,TRBV27,CASSFGRGDTDTQYF
NA,TRBV12-1,CASSCGTGEPYGYTF